This T cell receptor (beta chain) was retrieved from a study of PD-1 blockade in classical Hodgkin lymphoma. Study in general: A 3 mg/kg intravenous dose of nivolumab was received by patients every 2 weeks. Study-wide results and caveats: Relapsed/refractory patients reportedly had the lowest baseline TCR diversity, below newly diagnosed patients, who were below healthy donors.

The CDR3 is 12 residues long. Libraries were prepared by immunoSEQ multiplex PCR; TCRdb keeps only in-frame clonotypes and omits some of them. Of 50,000 to 75,000 clones in the sample, 85% to 90% were seen once. All patients experienced relapse after autologous stem cell transplantation, and brentuximab vedotin exposure was variable. This clone was seen a handful of times. Its antigen is unknown. The sequence came from a human donor with classical Hodgkin lymphoma. Sequenced here: peripheral blood mononuclear cells (PBMCs), sampled before the second cycle of nivolumab. The chain recombines TRBV21-1 with TRBJ2-1; the listed D gene, TRBD1, was not tested against the DNA. TRBV21-1 is listed as a pseudogene. The DNA for the CDR3 is TGTGCCAGCAGCCTCAGGGGCAATGAGCAGTTCTTC. Amino acid sequence: CASSLRGNEQFF.